The 23 T cell receptor beta chains below come from one sample, sequenced in a study of T cells after yellow fever vaccination. In TCRdb, the 5' RACE reads were re-called with MiXCR into one record per CDR3 protein. The repertoire holds a few hundred thousand distinct CDR3 sequences, about 5.2% seen once, with less than 3.5% in the top ten. Sequences were derived from CD4+ T cells sorted from PBMCs, sampled on the day of the yellow fever booster vaccination. These TCRs come from a man younger than 35 who received the YFV17D yellow fever vaccine.

V and J are TRBV2 and TRBJ1-3, with D perhaps TRBD1 (6 bases). The V end was cut by 7 bases, the J end by 7 bases, with 8 bases between. The CDR3 is 11 amino acids. Germline CDR1 is SNHLY and CDR2 is FYNNEI. CDR3 nucleotide sequence: TGTGCCAGCAAGAGGGGGAACACCATATATTTT. Translating it yields CASKRGNTIYF.

This clonotype showed up many times. DNA of the CDR3: TGTGCCAGCAGCGGCCGGGACATCCAAGAGACCCAGTACTTC. Protein sequence: CASSGRDIQETQYF. The chain has TRBV5-4 and TRBJ2-5; TRBD1 is a possible D gene (6 bases). V was clipped by 4 bases and J by 1 base, with 11 bases between them. The CDR3 spans 14 residues. Germline V gene data show CDR1 as SGHNT and CDR2 as YYREEE (reference sequence).

This rearrangement joins TRBV3-1 to TRBJ1-1, with no clear D. This CDR3 has 15 amino acids. CDR1 LGHDT and CDR2 YNNKEL come from the germline V gene (reference sequence). Trimming stripped 5 bases from V and 2 bases from J, with 15 bases between. The CDR3 here is CASSARMILNTEAFF. In DNA form, the CDR3 reads TGTGCCAGCAGCGCACGGATGATTCTTAACACTGAAGCTTTCTTT.

This chain uses TRBV27 with TRBJ1-2, with 8 bases aligning to TRBD1. Germline lookup yields CDR1 MNHEY and CDR2 SMNVEV (reference sequence). The trim removed 5 bases at V and 6 bases at J, leaving 2 bases unmatched. This CDR3 has 12 amino acids. For the CDR3, the DNA is TGTGCCAGCAGTCAGACAGGGGATGGCTACACCTTC. Translating it yields CASSQTGDGYTF.

This clonotype was found many times. V and J are TRBV7-2 and TRBJ2-5, with TRBD2 matching 7 bases. This CDR3 region has 17 residues. V dropped 3 bases and J dropped 1; count of bases not matched to a gene: 11. CDR1 SGHTA and CDR2 FQGNSA come from the germline V gene. The CDR3 spells CASSFPRGDRSQETQYF. The CDR3 DNA is TGTGCCAGCAGCTTTCCTCGGGGGGACCGCTCCCAAGAGACCCAGTACTTC.

This clonotype was observed a few times. CDR3 sequence: CASSVGPGVRAYGYTF. The CDR3 region has the DNA TGTGCCAGCAGCGTAGGGCCAGGGGTAAGAGCCTATGGCTACACCTTC. This chain joins TRBV9 and TRBJ1-2; D might be TRBD1 (6 bases). CDR1 and CDR2 (germline): SGDLS, YYNGEE. The CDR3 has 16 amino acids. V was trimmed by 0 bases and J by 4 bases, leaving 16 bases between them.

The V and J genes are TRBV9 and TRBJ2-7, with 7 bases identical to TRBD1. V was pared by 0 bases and J by 0 bases, with 9 bases of the junction left unmatched. CDR1 and CDR2 (germline): SGDLS, YYNGEE. There are 17 residues in the CDR3. The CDR3 loop is CASSVELDRASSYEQYV. DNA for the CDR3: TGTGCCAGCAGCGTAGAACTTGACAGGGCAAGCTCCTACGAGCAGTACGTC.

The J gene is TRBJ2-5, the V gene TRBV5-8, with TRBD2 matching over 12 bases. There are 14 residues in the CDR3. The germline CDR1 and CDR2 sequences are SGHTS and YDEGEE. The J segment lost 4 bases and the V segment lost 4 bases, leaving 2 bases of the junction unmatched. The CDR3 DNA reads TGTGCCAGCAGCCTACTAGCGGGGGGAGAGACCCAGTACTTC. Translated, it gives CASSLLAGGETQYF.

This clonotype was detected many times. The chain is built from TRBV5-1 and TRBJ1-4, with no clear D. This CDR3 has 14 residues. Trimming stripped 4 bases from V and 1 base from J, with 8 bases between. Germline assignment: CDR1 SGHRS and CDR2 YFSETQ. This CDR3 is CASSPDRTNEKLFF. The CDR3 DNA follows: TGCGCCAGCAGCCCCGACCGAACTAATGAAAAACTGTTTTTT. The complete variable domain, with remaining parts taken from reference TRBV5-1 and TRBJ1-4, reads KAGVTQTPRYLIKTRGQQVTLSCSPISGHRSVSWYQQTPGQGLQFLFEYFSETQRNKGNFPGRFSGRQFSNSRSEMNVSTLELGDSALYLCASSPDRTNEKLFFGSGTQLSVL.

This clonotype was observed many times. This sequence joins TRBV6-2 or TRBV6-3 and TRBJ1-1; TRBD1 is a possible D gene (5 bases). V was clipped by 5 bases and J by 1 base, with 8 bases between them. The CDR3 length is 13 residues. CDR1 and CDR2 (germline): MNHEY, SVGEGT. CDR3 coding DNA: TGTGCCAGCAGTCACGGGGCGAACACTGAAGCTTTCTTT. It is translated as CASSHGANTEAFF.

This clonotype was seen ten or more times. In DNA, the CDR3 is TGTGCCACCAGCGCCCGACAGGGCCTGTGGGGCTACACCTTC. Translation: CATSARQGLWGYTF. This chain connects TRBV15 to TRBJ1-2, with 7 bases matching TRBD1. V dropped 5 bases and J dropped 8; count of bases not matched to a gene: 11. The CDR3 contains 14 residues. The V gene's germline CDR1 is LNHNV and CDR2 YYDKDF (reference sequence).

Here the CDR3 DNA reads TGTGCCAGCTGCCCAGGGGGAGATTTGACTGAAGCTTTCTTT. Amino acids: CASCPGGDLTEAFF. The rearrangement joins TRBV6-6 to TRBJ1-1; TRBD1 matches 7 bases. The CDR3 is made up of 14 amino acids. Germline-derived CDR1 and CDR2 are MNHNY and SVGAGI (reference sequence). The ends lost 8 bases at V and 5 bases at J; junction bases unmatched: 11.

This clonotype was recorded a few times. The gene calls are TRBV5-1 and TRBJ1-1; 7 positions match TRBD1. The CDR3 has 13 amino acids. In germline, CDR1 is SGHRS, CDR2 YFSETQ. V gave up 4 bases and J gave up 4 bases; unmatched junction bases: 4. The CDR3 DNA is TGCGCCAGCAGCACCGGACAGGTCACTGAAGCTTTCTTT. Translated, it gives CASSTGQVTEAFF.

In its sample, this clonotype was seen a few times. The chain recombines TRBV5-5 with TRBJ2-7; D may match TRBD1 or TRBD2 (5 bases each). Trimming cost V 4 bases and J 5 bases, with 13 bases left between them. This CDR3 has 13 residues. Germline V lookup: CDR1 SGHKS, CDR2 YYEKEE (reference sequence). The CDR3 protein is CASSKGPRDEQYV. The CDR3 DNA reads TGTGCCAGCAGCAAGGGACCGCGGGACGAGCAGTACGTC.

The chain combines TRBV4-3 with TRBJ2-2; 7 bases are shared with TRBD2. The V and J ends lost 8 bases and 2 bases, in that order; junction bases with no gene match: 8. Germline CDR1 reads LGHNA; CDR2 reads YSLEER. This CDR3 is built from 15 residues. The CDR3 nucleotides read TGCGCCAGCCGGGGGTCTAGCGGAAACACCGGGGAGCTGTTTTTT. Encoded protein: CASRGSSGNTGELFF.

The chain couples TRBV6-2 or TRBV6-3 to TRBJ2-2, with 8 nucleotides matching TRBD2. The trim removed 6 bases at V and 1 base at J, leaving 7 bases unmatched. Germline-derived CDR1 and CDR2 are MNHEY and SVGEGT. The CDR3 has 16 amino acids. The CDR3 protein is CASSRFSGVNTGELFF. The CDR3 nucleotides are TGTGCCAGCAGCCGTTTTAGCGGGGTGAACACCGGGGAGCTGTTTTTT.

The genes are TRBV6-5 and TRBJ1-2; D not resolved. Trimming pared 3 bases from V and 2 bases from J, leaving 16 bases between. The germline gives CDR1 MNHEY, CDR2 SVGAGI. The CDR3 is made up of 16 amino acids. CDR3 sequence reads: CASSYTGNSPNYGYTF. The CDR3 DNA follows: TGTGCCAGCAGTTATACGGGGAATTCACCGAACTATGGCTACACCTTC.

The chain links TRBV10-3 to TRBJ2-3, with TRBD1 identical over 9 bases. Losses at the gene ends were 11 bases for V and 5 bases for J; bases not matched to a gene: 8. In germline, CDR1 is ENHRY, CDR2 SYGVKD. The CDR3 is made up of 13 amino acids. CDR3 sequence: CALRTGVGDTQYF. CDR3 bases: TGTGCCCTACGGACAGGGGTAGGAGATACGCAGTATTTT.

CDR3 nucleotide sequence: TGTGCCAGCAGTGAGGCGAGACAGAGCCACCAAGAGACCCAGTACTTC. This gives the protein CASSEARQSHQETQYF. This chain uses TRBV2 with TRBJ2-5; D might be TRBD1 (5 bases). CDR1 is SNHLY and CDR2 is FYNNEI in the germline V gene. V shed 3 bases and J shed 0 bases, with 14 bases lying between them. The CDR3 contains 16 residues.

This clonotype has ten or more counts. The chain joins TRBV20-1 to TRBJ2-7; possibly TRBD2 for D (5 bases). Germline values: CDR1 DFQATT, CDR2 SNEGSKA (reference sequence). V lost 5 bases and J lost 2, with 19 bases in between. This CDR3 is 15 amino acids long. In DNA, the CDR3 is TGCAGTGCTCCGCTTGGTAGCGCGCCGCCCTACGAGCAGTACTTC. This gives the protein CSAPLGSAPPYEQYF.

There are a few counts of this clonotype. J is TRBJ2-5 and V is TRBV11-2, with D tentatively TRBD2 (5 bases). Germline CDR1 and CDR2: SGHAT and FQNNGV. This CDR3 is 12 amino acids long. V lost 3 bases, J lost 7 bases, and 9 bases lay in between. The CDR3 region is CASSFGVPTQYF. The CDR3 DNA follows: TGTGCCAGCAGCTTCGGGGTCCCGACCCAGTACTTC.

J is TRBJ1-4 and V is TRBV7-9, with 9 positions matching TRBD1. The V and J ends lost 5 bases and 11 bases, in that order; junction bases with no gene match: 9. Germline values: CDR1 SEHNR, CDR2 FQNEAQ (reference sequence). The CDR3 is 14 residues long. The CDR3 region has the DNA TGTGCCAGCAGCCCTGGACAGGACAGGGGCAAACTGTTTTTT. Its protein is CASSPGQDRGKLFF.

The table lists this clonotype with a few counts. The J gene is TRBJ1-4, the V gene TRBV4-1; D perhaps matches TRBD1 (5 bases). The CDR3 is 18 residues long. The V end lost 1 base, the J end lost 4 bases, and 19 bases lay between the germline ends. Germline lookup yields CDR1 MGHRA and CDR2 YSYEKL. CDR3 protein: CASSQVGVGQGLNEKLFF. CDR3 nucleotides: TGCGCCAGCAGCCAAGTTGGAGTGGGGCAGGGCCTTAATGAAAAACTGTTTTTT.